One sample yielded the 5 T cell receptor beta chains listed below, sequenced in a study of blood T cell repertoires in COVID-19. Some clones are missing from TCRdb's copy, which holds only in-frame ones; the method was immunoSEQ multiplex PCR. The data show about 310,000 clones, with roughly 87% seen just once and around 9.3% held by the top ten. The source material was PBMCs or T cells enriched from blood (not recorded which). Receptors originate from a woman aged 18-30 years who had recovered from COVID-19.

This clone was detected only a few times. V is TRBV5-5 and J is TRBJ1-4, with 7 bases identical to TRBD1. J gave up 8 bases and V 4 bases, and 8 bases lay outside the gene matches. The germline gives CDR1 SGHKS, CDR2 YYEKEE (reference sequence). The CDR3 totals 14 residues. CDR3 in DNA: TGTGCCAGCAGCCCCACAGGGGATGGAGAAAAACTGTTTTTT. Residues: CASSPTGDGEKLFF.

The chain joins TRBV6-2 or TRBV6-3 to TRBJ2-1, with 10 bases fitting TRBD2. CDR1 and CDR2 (germline): MNHEY, SVGEGT. This CDR3 has 20 amino acids. V shed 5 bases and J 6 bases; nucleotides not matched to a gene: 22. CDR3 in amino acids: CASSTNYRPGLASGGNEQFF. The CDR3 bases are TGTGCCAGCAGTACAAACTACAGACCGGGACTAGCGTCGGGGGGCAATGAGCAGTTCTTC.

The rearrangement joins TRBV10-3 to TRBJ1-2; perhaps TRBD1 as D (6 bases). The CDR3 consists of 15 residues. Trimming stripped 0 bases from V and 2 bases from J, with 10 bases between. Germline V gene sequence: CDR1 ENHRY, CDR2 SYGVKD. CDR3 sequence (DNA): TGTGCCATCAGTGAGTCGGCAGGGGAGAACTATGGCTACACCTTC. Translation gives CAISESAGENYGYTF.

The gene calls are TRBV6-5 and TRBJ1-2; tentative D call: TRBD1 (5 bases). This CDR3 region has 12 residues. Trimming cost V 6 bases and J 6 bases, with 11 bases left between them. The germline gives CDR1 MNHEY, CDR2 SVGAGI. The CDR3 nucleotides are TGTGCCAGCAGCCGGACAAGGGATGGCTACACCTTC. Translating it yields CASSRTRDGYTF.

The rearrangement uses TRBV6-5 and TRBJ1-4; a weak D match, TRBD1 (5 bases). CDR3 size: 15 residues. Germline V gene data show CDR1 as MNHEY and CDR2 as SVGAGI. V lost 6 bases, J lost 0 bases, and 11 bases lay in between. The CDR3 DNA reads TGTGCCAGCAGGAACCGACAGACAACTAATGAAAAACTGTTTTTT. Amino acids: CASRNRQTTNEKLFF.